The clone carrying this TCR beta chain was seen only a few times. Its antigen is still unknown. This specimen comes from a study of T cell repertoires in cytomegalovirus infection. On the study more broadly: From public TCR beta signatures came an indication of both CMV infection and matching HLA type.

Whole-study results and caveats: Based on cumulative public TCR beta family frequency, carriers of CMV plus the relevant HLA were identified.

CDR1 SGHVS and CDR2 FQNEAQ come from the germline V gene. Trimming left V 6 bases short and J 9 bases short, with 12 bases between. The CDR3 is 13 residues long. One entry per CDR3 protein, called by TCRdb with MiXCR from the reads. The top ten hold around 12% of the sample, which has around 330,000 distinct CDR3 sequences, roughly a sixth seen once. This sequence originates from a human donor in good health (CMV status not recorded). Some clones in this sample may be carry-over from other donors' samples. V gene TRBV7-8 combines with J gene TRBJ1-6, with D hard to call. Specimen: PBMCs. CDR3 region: CASRGSGGSPLHF. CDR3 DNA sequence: TGTGCCAGCAGGGGTTCTGGAGGTTCACCCCTCCACTTT.